What follows is one T cell receptor beta chain and its context. Its antigen is not identified. TCRdb keeps only in-frame clones here, not all; method: immunoSEQ multiplex PCR. The table includes under 40,000 clones, about four fifths detected once. This entry comes from a study of a mutant IDH1 vaccine in newly diagnosed glioma. Background on the study: The start of vaccination came 4-6 weeks after radiotherapy alone, or with temozolomide cycles. Held at week 35, visit V12 was the safety follow-up, and visit V13 followed at week 47.

Time point defined: week 47, end of study. Doses of 300 ug of mutant IDH1 20-mer peptide were given with topical imiquimod. The sequenced sample was PBMCs, obtained from a glioma patient whose treatment included an IDH1 peptide vaccine. The sequence derives from a man aged 25 to 45 with glioma.

The DNA for the CDR3 is TGTGCCAGCTTACAGTCTGGGGCCAACGTCCTGACTTTC. Amino acids: CASLQSGANVLTF. The V call is TRBV18, the J call TRBJ2-6, with unresolved D. Germline CDR1 KGHSH, CDR2 LQKENI. The CDR3 length is 13 residues. V was shortened by 7 bases and J by 1 base, with 5 bases between the two germline ends.